A single sample is the source of the 13 T cell receptor beta chains below, sequenced in a study of STAT5B mutations in CD4+ large granular lymphocyte leukemia. TCRdb keeps only in-frame clones here, not all; method: immunoSEQ multiplex PCR. Of more than 30,000 clones detected, around 82% appear once; the ten largest clones hold approximately 2%. Sequences were obtained from CD4+ T cells from blood buffy coats. The source is a human donor in good health.

This chain connects TRBV6-6 to TRBJ1-1; TRBD1 agrees at 8 bases. V shed 6 bases, J shed 1 base, and the junction held 4 bases outside the gene matches. The germline CDR1 and CDR2 sequences are MNHNY and SVGAGI (reference sequence). The CDR3 is 14 amino acids. Here the CDR3 DNA reads TGTGCCAGCAGGGCAGGGGGCCGGAACACTGAAGCTTTCTTT. It yields the protein CASRAGGRNTEAFF.

CDR3 in amino acids: CASSPMGYEQYF. In nucleotides, the CDR3 is TGTGCCAGCAGTCCTATGGGCTACGAGCAGTACTTC. The V gene is TRBV6-6, the J gene TRBJ2-7; D not resolved. The CDR3 sequence is 12 residues long. V lost 5 bases, J lost 3 bases, and 8 bases lay in between. Germline CDR1 reads MNHNY; CDR2 reads SVGAGI (reference sequence).

The chain has TRBV7-8 and TRBJ2-1; the D is unclear. The germline V and J ends were trimmed by 1 base and 6 bases, with 10 bases remaining between them. Germline V lookup: CDR1 SGHVS, CDR2 FQNEAQ. This CDR3 comprises 14 residues. Here the CDR3 reads CASSLVGYPNEQFF. In nucleotides, the CDR3 is TGTGCCAGCAGCTTAGTAGGGTACCCCAATGAGCAGTTCTTC.

The chain couples TRBV6-4 to TRBJ2-2; D not certain. The CDR3 consists of 13 residues. CDR1 is MRHNA, CDR2 SNTAGT, per germline. V dropped 5 bases and J dropped 1 base, with 5 bases sitting between them. In DNA form, the CDR3 reads TGTGCCAGCAGTAGCCAGAACACCGGGGAGCTGTTTTTT. Translation gives CASSSQNTGELFF.

V is TRBV6-6 and J is TRBJ2-1, with D maybe TRBD1 (6 bases). The CDR3 length is 15 residues. Trimming cost V 0 bases and J 4 bases, with 10 bases left between them. CDR1 and CDR2 (germline): MNHNY, SVGAGI (reference sequence). The CDR3 loop reads CASSYSNQGYNEQFF. CDR3 nucleotide sequence: TGTGCCAGCAGTTACTCGAACCAGGGGTACAATGAGCAGTTCTTC.

J is TRBJ2-7 and V is TRBV7-2; D gene uncertain. V lost 1 base, J lost 6 bases, and 10 bases lay in between. This CDR3 spans 13 amino acids. Germline V gene sequence: CDR1 SGHTA, CDR2 FQGNSA. The CDR3 DNA reads as TGTGCCAGCAGCTTAGTCGGGCCATCCGAGCAGTACTTC. The encoded protein is CASSLVGPSEQYF.

This chain uses TRBV2 with TRBJ1-3; tentatively, D is TRBD1 (6 bases). Germline CDR1 is SNHLY and CDR2 is FYNNEI. CDR3 length equals 15 residues. The V end lost 7 bases, the J end lost 4 bases, and 17 bases lay between the germline ends. The CDR3: CASKRGAGAGNTIYF. The CDR3 nucleotides read TGTGCCAGCAAAAGGGGCGCAGGGGCCGGAAACACCATATATTTT.

In this sample, this clone turned up once. V usage is TRBV11-2 and J usage is TRBJ1-6; 9 bases agree with TRBD1. With 3 bases clipped from V and 10 bases from J, the junction kept 7 bases outside the gene matches. The CDR3 spans 15 residues. CDR1 and CDR2 from the germline V gene are SGHAT and FQNNGV. CDR3 DNA: TGTGCCAGCAGCTTCAGGACAGGGGCAGGATCACCCCTCCACTTT. Protein product: CASSFRTGAGSPLHF.

This clone was seen a handful of times. The chain recombines TRBV19 with TRBJ1-1, with 9 bases aligning to TRBD1. V was clipped by 7 bases and J by 4 bases; unmatched bases: 7. The CDR3 totals 14 residues. Germline CDR1 and CDR2: LNHDA and SQIVND (reference sequence). CDR3 sequence reads: CASNLQGARTEAFF. In DNA form, the CDR3 reads TGTGCCAGTAACCTACAGGGGGCGCGCACTGAAGCTTTCTTT.

This chain links TRBV6-5 with TRBJ2-1, with TRBD1 matching 7 bases. J was trimmed by 5 bases and V by 2 bases; bases with no gene match: 6. This CDR3 spans 15 amino acids. Looked up from germline, CDR1 is MNHEY and CDR2 is SVGAGI. This CDR3 is CASSYKNRGNNEQFF. CDR3 bases: TGTGCCAGCAGTTACAAAAACAGGGGAAACAATGAGCAGTTCTTC.

In nucleotides, the CDR3 is TGTGCCAGCAGCGTGACAGGGGTGGGCACCGGGGAGCTGTTTTTT. It specifies CASSVTGVGTGELFF. The rearrangement uses TRBV9 and TRBJ2-2; the match to TRBD1 covers 8 bases. Germline V gene data show CDR1 as SGDLS and CDR2 as YYNGEE. The J segment lost 4 bases and the V segment lost 2 bases, leaving 4 bases of the junction unmatched. The CDR3 totals 15 residues.

The V gene is TRBV6-5, the J gene TRBJ1-2, with D possibly matching TRBD1 (5 bases). V was cut by 3 bases and J by 5 bases, with 13 bases left in between. Germline lookup yields CDR1 MNHEY and CDR2 SVGAGI. The CDR3 contains 14 residues. The CDR3 spells CASSYVQEGYGYTF. DNA of the CDR3: TGTGCCAGCAGTTATGTACAGGAAGGTTATGGCTACACCTTC.

This chain connects TRBV7-9 to TRBJ1-1; 7 positions match TRBD1. From germline, CDR1 is SEHNR and CDR2 FQNEAQ (reference sequence). After removal of 6 bases from V and 7 bases from J, the junction contained 14 bases not matched to a gene. This CDR3 is built from 15 residues. CDR3 DNA: TGTGCCAGCAGTAAGCAACAGGGGAGGACTAGTGAAGCTTTCTTT. Encoded protein: CASSKQQGRTSEAFF.